The 21 T cell receptor beta chains given below trace back to one sample, sequenced in a study of T cell responses to AZD1222 COVID-19 vaccine. TCRdb's copy holds only in-frame clones and misses some; the assay was immunoSEQ multiplex PCR. The sample records 150,000 to 170,000 clones, roughly nine tenths being singletons. Sequenced here: peripheral blood, sampled on day 0 of AZD1222 vaccination. The receptors stem from an adult in good health.

The chain joins TRBV28 to TRBJ2-3; possibly TRBD1 or TRBD2 for D (7 bases each). Trimming cost V 6 bases and J 4 bases, with 17 bases left between them. This CDR3 is built from 15 residues. Per germline, CDR1 MDHEN and CDR2 SYDVKM. CDR3 amino acids: CASRPRGGSSDTQYF. In DNA, the CDR3 is TGTGCCAGCAGGCCCAGGGGGGGCTCTTCAGATACGCAGTATTTT.

V usage is TRBV5-8 and J usage is TRBJ1-1; 9 bases map to TRBD1. CDR1 is SGHTS and CDR2 is YDEGEE in the germline V gene. J gave up 4 bases and V 2 bases, and 0 bases lay outside the gene matches. This CDR3 region has 13 residues. CDR3 in amino acids: CASSLQGATEAFF. The CDR3 DNA is TGTGCCAGCAGCTTACAGGGGGCCACTGAAGCTTTCTTT.

In this sample, this clone is large. The chain is built from TRBV7-3 and TRBJ1-1; no reliable D call. CDR1 SGHTA and CDR2 FQGTGA come from the germline V gene. This CDR3 is 13 amino acids long. Trimming removed 8 bases from V and 3 bases from J, with 13 bases in between. The CDR3, as DNA: TGTGCCAGCTCCCTAGCCGAGGACACTGAAGCTTTCTTT. It specifies CASSLAEDTEAFF.

The genes are TRBV10-3 and TRBJ2-7; 7 positions agree with TRBD2. V dropped 7 bases and J dropped 5; count of bases not matched to a gene: 11. Germline V gene sequence: CDR1 ENHRY, CDR2 SYGVKD. The CDR3 has 14 residues. CDR3 sequence reads: CAITNLGGVDEQYF. CDR3 bases: TGTGCCATCACCAACCTGGGAGGGGTGGACGAGCAGTACTTC.

The V gene is TRBV19, the J gene TRBJ1-2; 7 nucleotides line up with TRBD1. The V and J ends lost 7 bases and 1 base, in that order; junction bases with no gene match: 3. This CDR3 has 13 amino acids. The V gene's germline CDR1 is LNHDA and CDR2 SQIVND (reference sequence). This chain's CDR3 is CASTRDSNYGYTF. In DNA, the CDR3 is TGTGCCAGTACCAGGGACAGTAACTATGGCTACACCTTC.

CDR3 sequence reads: CASSLAEGAGELFF. The CDR3 DNA sequence: TGCGCCAGCAGCTTGGCAGAGGGGGCCGGGGAGCTGTTTTTT. The chain combines TRBV5-1 with TRBJ2-2, with TRBD1 as a possible D gene (6 bases). CDR3 size: 14 residues. Trimming pared 0 bases from V and 6 bases from J, leaving 9 bases between. Per germline, CDR1 SGHRS and CDR2 YFSETQ.

The rearrangement links TRBV10-3 to TRBJ1-3; D is perhaps TRBD1 (6 bases). V gave up 5 bases and J gave up 0 bases, with 11 bases separating them. The CDR3 runs 15 residues. Germline V lookup: CDR1 ENHRY, CDR2 SYGVKD. The CDR3 spells CAISQDSNSGNTIYF. For the CDR3, the DNA is TGTGCCATCAGTCAGGACAGCAACTCTGGAAACACCATATATTTT.

This clone was seen only a few times. This chain uses TRBV6-5 with TRBJ1-3; 7 bases line up with TRBD1. Germline CDR1 is MNHEY and CDR2 is SVGAGI. V lost 0 bases, J lost 4 bases, and 0 bases stayed unmatched. The CDR3 has 14 residues. CDR3 DNA sequence: TGTGCCAGCAGTTACTCGACAGGGGGAAACACCATATATTTT. Its protein is CASSYSTGGNTIYF.

The gene calls are TRBV10-3 and TRBJ1-2; D not resolved. V was shortened by 3 bases and J by 4 bases, with 9 bases between the two germline ends. Germline lookup yields CDR1 ENHRY and CDR2 SYGVKD. This CDR3 spans 13 amino acids. CDR3 sequence reads: CAISDQAPYGYTF. CDR3 bases: TGTGCCATCAGTGATCAGGCCCCCTATGGCTACACCTTC.

V gene TRBV2 combines with J gene TRBJ2-7, with D perhaps TRBD2 (6 bases). The CDR3 sequence is 13 residues long. The germline V gene encodes CDR1 SNHLY and CDR2 FYNNEI. V dropped 6 bases and J dropped 0 bases, with 9 bases sitting between them. CDR3 sequence (DNA): TGTGCCAGCAGCCGGGACTTCTCCTACGAGCAGTACTTC. Residues: CASSRDFSYEQYF.

The chain links TRBV4-1 to TRBJ2-7; 10 bases are a match to TRBD1. The length of the CDR3 is 13 residues. The J segment lost 6 bases and the V segment lost 5 bases, leaving 4 bases of the junction unmatched. Per germline, CDR1 MGHRA and CDR2 YSYEKL. The CDR3 loop reads CASSAGQGLEQYF. CDR3 sequence (DNA): TGCGCCAGCAGCGCGGGACAGGGGCTCGAGCAGTACTTC.

This clone was counted once. The CDR3 loop is CASSSGTGASPLHF. In DNA, the CDR3 is TGTGCCAGCAGTTCGGGGACAGGGGCCTCACCCCTCCACTTT. The chain uses TRBV27 and TRBJ1-6; the match to TRBD1 covers 10 bases. In germline, CDR1 is MNHEY, CDR2 SMNVEV (reference sequence). The V gene end was trimmed by 4 bases and the J gene end by 10 bases; junction bases not matched to a gene: 4. This CDR3 is 14 amino acids long.

The rearrangement uses TRBV29-1 and TRBJ2-1; 7 bases are a match to TRBD2. In germline, CDR1 is SQVTM, CDR2 ANQGSEA. This CDR3 spans 14 amino acids. V lost 4 bases and J lost 7; bases outside the gene matches: 10. The CDR3 DNA reads TGCAGCGTTGTTTCCGGGGGGTTGAGGAATGAGCAGTTCTTC. Amino acid sequence: CSVVSGGLRNEQFF.

The chain employs TRBV3-1 (or the pseudogene TRBV3-2) and TRBJ1-2; D gene unclear. The CDR3 is 13 amino acids. Germline lookup yields CDR1 LGHDT and CDR2 YNNKEL (reference sequence). V was trimmed by 0 bases and J by 6 bases, leaving 8 bases between them. This chain's CDR3 is CASSQEEGHGYTF. DNA of the CDR3: TGTGCCAGCAGCCAAGAAGAAGGGCATGGCTACACCTTC.

Concerning this clone: Germline is not matched at one junction end, which may reflect a read error. J is TRBJ2-3 and V is TRBV7-7, with D unresolved. This CDR3 is built from 13 residues. Germline CDR1 SSHAT, CDR2 FNYEAQ (reference sequence). The CDR3 DNA reads TGTGCTAGCAGCTTAGGGCTCACAGATACGCAGTATTTT. Its translation is CASSLGLTDTQYF.

The J gene is TRBJ1-2, the V gene TRBV7-9; D is ambiguous. V dropped 3 bases and J dropped 2 bases, with 10 bases sitting between them. Germline CDR1 is SEHNR and CDR2 is FQNEAQ (reference sequence). This CDR3 contains 14 residues. CDR3: CASSLAHINYGYTF. In DNA, the CDR3 is TGTGCCAGCAGCTTGGCTCACATAAACTATGGCTACACCTTC.

The chain is built from TRBV10-3 and TRBJ2-5; D may be TRBD1 (5 bases). CDR3 length equals 13 residues. The germline V gene encodes CDR1 ENHRY and CDR2 SYGVKD. V lost 4 bases to trimming and J lost 1 base, with 7 bases between them. DNA of the CDR3: TGTGCCATCAGTGGACAGCCCCAAGAGACCCAGTACTTC. Translation gives CAISGQPQETQYF.

The chain recombines TRBV18 with TRBJ1-1; 8 bases align to TRBD1. Unmatched junction bases numbered 2, after V lost 4 bases and J lost 4 bases. The CDR3 is 13 residues long. Germline values: CDR1 KGHSH, CDR2 LQKENI. The CDR3, as DNA: TGTGCCAGCTCACTCCAGGGGGCCACTGAAGCTTTCTTT. This codes for CASSLQGATEAFF.

The J gene is TRBJ2-7, the V gene TRBV19; no firm D call. This CDR3 is 11 amino acids long. Trimming left V 6 bases short and J 5 bases short, with 8 bases between. Germline CDR1 is LNHDA and CDR2 is SQIVND (reference sequence). CDR3 sequence: CASSPGHEQYF. DNA of the CDR3: TGTGCCAGTAGCCCTGGCCACGAGCAGTACTTC.

The chain uses TRBV5-6 and TRBJ2-5; no clear D gene. This CDR3 has 14 amino acids. V was trimmed by 2 bases and J by 1 base, leaving 9 bases between them. The V gene's germline CDR1 is SGHDT and CDR2 YYEEEE. Here the CDR3 reads CASSFGRLQETQYF. The DNA for the CDR3 is TGTGCCAGCAGCTTTGGTAGACTCCAAGAGACCCAGTACTTC. Full variable domain (rest looked up from reference TRBV5-6 and TRBJ2-5): DAGVTQSPTHLIKTRGQQVTLRCSPKSGHDTVSWYQQALGQGPQFIFQYYEEEERQRGNFPDRFSGHQFPNYSSELNVNALLLGDSALYLCASSFGRLQETQYFGPGTRLLVL.

The J gene is TRBJ1-1, the V gene TRBV3-1 (or the pseudogene TRBV3-2); maybe TRBD1 (5 bases). Deletions cut 6 bases from V and 1 base from J, with 12 bases between. Germline V gives CDR1 LGHDT, CDR2 YNNKEL (reference sequence). The CDR3 totals 14 residues. CDR3 protein: CASRQAQGNTEAFF. The CDR3 nucleotides read TGTGCCAGCAGACAGGCACAAGGGAACACTGAAGCTTTCTTT.